These 21 T cell receptor beta chains came from one sample sequenced in a study of T cells after yellow fever vaccination (dated by TCRdb to the late 2010s). The treatment or condition label on this specimen signifies: live attenuated yellow fever vaccine strain. The receptor library was made with 5' RACE. Sequencing was carried out with an Illumina NovaSeq 6000. TCRdb trimmed the raw reads at Q25, called clones with MiXCR and kept productive beta chains. Every distinct CDR3 protein forms one entry, paired with its most common genes and DNA. For this sample there are about 220,000 distinct CDR3 sequences; 3% to 4% appear just once. The leading ten clones occupy roughly 3.2% of the sample. This sample comprised CD4+ T cells sorted from PBMCs, obtained 10 days after the yellow fever booster vaccination. These receptors were collected from a man between 18 and 29 years old who received the YFV17D yellow fever vaccine.

This clonotype was seen at least ten times. The chain carries TRBV20-1 and TRBJ2-3; a possible D gene is TRBD2 (6 bases). The germline V gene encodes CDR1 DFQATT and CDR2 SNEGSKA (reference sequence). The CDR3 extends over 13 amino acids. V was cut by 3 bases and J by 1 base, with 8 bases left in between. The CDR3 DNA reads as TGCAGTGCTAGTCAGCGGGGCACAGATACGCAGTATTTT. Protein product: CSASQRGTDTQYF.

This clonotype was seen a few times. The chain is built from TRBV20-1 and TRBJ2-7; 9 nucleotides agree with TRBD1. The V gene end was trimmed by 5 bases and the J gene end by 4 bases; junction bases not matched to a gene: 6. This CDR3 has 13 amino acids. CDR1 DFQATT and CDR2 SNEGSKA come from the germline V gene (reference sequence). The CDR3 sequence is CSAGPGQGYEQYF. In nucleotides, the CDR3 is TGCAGTGCTGGGCCGGGACAGGGTTACGAGCAGTACTTC.

CDR3 in amino acids: CASSYQLTGELFF. As DNA, the CDR3 is TGTGCCAGCAGTTATCAGCTGACCGGGGAGCTGTTTTTT. The chain uses TRBV6-6 and TRBJ2-2, with no clear D. This CDR3 is 13 amino acids long. The ends were cut back, 3 bases at V and 5 bases at J, with 7 bases in the middle. Germline V lookup: CDR1 MNHNY, CDR2 SVGAGI (reference sequence).

There are many counts of this clonotype. The chain recombines TRBV7-2 with TRBJ1-1, with a weak D call TRBD1 (5 bases). Germline assignment: CDR1 SGHTA and CDR2 FQGNSA. Trimming stripped 2 bases from V and 0 bases from J, with 10 bases between. The CDR3 is made up of 15 amino acids. The CDR3 here is CASSLQGRMNTEAFF. The CDR3 nucleotides read TGTGCCAGCAGCTTACAGGGCAGAATGAACACTGAAGCTTTCTTT.

This clonotype has a count of ten or more. The V call is TRBV10-3, the J call TRBJ1-3; no firm D call. The CDR3 loop spans 15 amino acids. Germline V gene data show CDR1 as ENHRY and CDR2 as SYGVKD. V shed 3 bases and J shed 2 bases, with 11 bases lying between them. As DNA, the CDR3 is TGTGCCATCAGTGATACCGTTGGTGCTGGAAACACCATATATTTT. Translation gives CAISDTVGAGNTIYF.

This chain links TRBV6-2 or TRBV6-3 with TRBJ2-4, with D perhaps being TRBD1 or TRBD2 (5 bases each). The germline V and J ends were trimmed by 6 bases and 0 bases, with 18 bases remaining between them. CDR3 length: 17 amino acids. Germline V gene data show CDR1 as MNHEY and CDR2 as SVGEGT. The CDR3 spells CASSRPGTQGAKNIQYF. CDR3 in DNA: TGTGCCAGCAGCCGCCCAGGGACGCAGGGAGCCAAAAACATTCAGTACTTC.

This clonotype was seen a few times. CDR3 sequence: CASSLYSGYTEAFF. The CDR3 DNA reads TGTGCCAGCAGCTTATATAGCGGGTACACTGAAGCTTTCTTT. The chain is built from TRBV7-8 and TRBJ1-1; D not resolved. The CDR3 covers 14 residues. With 2 bases removed from V and 3 bases from J, the gap between germline ends came to 10 bases. Germline-derived CDR1 and CDR2 are SGHVS and FQNEAQ.

This clonotype occurred a few times. The rearrangement joins TRBV21-1 to TRBJ2-5; TRBD2 was called by the table and not checked on the DNA. TRBV21-1 is a documented pseudogene. This CDR3 contains 17 residues. The CDR3 coding sequence is TGTGCCAGCAGCAAAATCCCTAGCAGGTCGGCTGGGGAGACCCAGTACTTC. Its protein is CASSKIPSRSAGETQYF.

The genes are TRBV5-1 and TRBJ2-7; tentative D call: TRBD1 (6 bases). Trimming pared 4 bases from V and 2 bases from J, leaving 10 bases between. The length of the CDR3 is 13 residues. Germline V gene sequence: CDR1 SGHRS, CDR2 YFSETQ. The CDR3 protein is CASSLGAPYEQYF. In DNA, the CDR3 is TGCGCCAGCAGCCTGGGGGCACCCTACGAGCAGTACTTC.

V and J are TRBV5-1 and TRBJ2-5; D perhaps matches TRBD1 (8 bases). The CDR3 is made up of 14 amino acids. Deletions cut 5 bases from V and 5 bases from J, with 16 bases between. Germline V gives CDR1 SGHRS, CDR2 YFSETQ. The DNA for the CDR3 is TGCGCCAGCAGTATGGACAGGGAGGGCGAGACCCAGTACTTC. The encoded protein is CASSMDREGETQYF.

The CDR3 loop is CASSLETGVQETQYF. CDR3 DNA sequence: TGTGCCAGCAGCTTAGAGACAGGGGTCCAAGAGACCCAGTACTTC. The chain is built from TRBV7-2 and TRBJ2-5; 8 bases map to TRBD1. Germline V gene lookup returns CDR1 SGHTA and CDR2 FQGNSA. V was pared by 1 base and J by 1 base, with 2 bases of the junction left unmatched. This CDR3 spans 15 amino acids. Drawing the rest from reference TRBV7-2 and TRBJ2-5, the complete variable domain is GAGVSQSPSNKVTEKGKDVELRCDPISGHTALYWYRQSLGQGLEFLIYFQGNSAPDKSGLPSDRFSAERTGGSVSTLTIQRTQQEDSAVYLCASSLETGVQETQYFGPGTRLLVL.

This clonotype was seen repeatedly, ten times or more. V and J are TRBV3-1 and TRBJ1-1, with no clear D. CDR1 LGHDT and CDR2 YNNKEL come from the germline V gene (reference sequence). The length of the CDR3 is 12 residues. V lost 2 bases and J lost 7, with 8 bases in between. CDR3 sequence (DNA): TGTGCCAGCAGCCAATCTCGGGGTGAAGCTTTCTTT. It yields the protein CASSQSRGEAFF.

This clonotype turned up a few times. The chain carries TRBV7-2 and TRBJ2-3; TRBD2 agrees at 12 bases. The CDR3 extends over 14 amino acids. V lost 7 bases, J lost 6 bases, and 5 bases stayed unmatched. The V gene's germline CDR1 is SGHTA and CDR2 FQGNSA. DNA of the CDR3: TGTGCCAGCAAGACTAGCGGGGGCGGGGATACGCAGTATTTT. Translation gives CASKTSGGGDTQYF.

This clonotype was counted at least ten times. V usage is TRBV5-1 and J usage is TRBJ1-5, with D uncertain. V lost 4 bases, J lost 2 bases, and 7 bases lay in between. Germline loops: CDR1 SGHRS, CDR2 YFSETQ. The CDR3 totals 13 residues. Here the CDR3 reads CASSKDGNQPQHF. The CDR3 nucleotides read TGCGCCAGCAGCAAGGACGGCAATCAGCCCCAGCATTTT.

Only a few counts were recorded for this clonotype. This chain connects TRBV15 to TRBJ1-1; TRBD1 matches at 7 bases. The CDR3 spans 16 residues. Losses at the gene ends were 0 bases for V and 0 bases for J; bases not matched to a gene: 4. Germline values: CDR1 LNHNV, CDR2 YYDKDF (reference sequence). CDR3 sequence reads: CATSRDRDSLNTEAFF. CDR3 sequence (DNA): TGTGCCACCAGCAGAGATCGGGACAGCTTGAACACTGAAGCTTTCTTT.

This clonotype has ten or more counts. The CDR3: CASQGSWGQFDTQYF. The CDR3 coding sequence is TGTGCCAGCCAGGGATCGTGGGGGCAATTTGATACGCAGTATTTT. J is TRBJ2-3 and V is TRBV3-1; perhaps TRBD1 as D (6 bases). There are 15 residues in the CDR3. V lost 8 bases, J lost 6 bases, and 21 bases lay in between. Germline values: CDR1 LGHDT, CDR2 YNNKEL (reference sequence).

This clonotype was found many times. This chain joins TRBV4-3 and TRBJ2-1, with D perhaps TRBD1 or TRBD2 (6 bases each). This CDR3 has 12 amino acids. Germline V gives CDR1 LGHNA, CDR2 YSLEER. The chain's CDR3 is CAIPPGAYEQFF. CDR3 sequence (DNA): TGCGCTATTCCCCCGGGGGCATATGAGCAGTTCTTC.

This clonotype came up many times. V usage is TRBV10-3 and J usage is TRBJ2-7; D is uncertain. The CDR3 extends over 16 amino acids. Per the germline V gene, CDR1 is ENHRY and CDR2 is SYGVKD. Trimming took off 3 bases at V and 1 base at J, with 16 bases between the two ends. CDR3 loop: CAISDQSTKSSYEQYF. CDR3 DNA: TGTGCCATCAGTGACCAATCGACCAAAAGTTCCTACGAGCAGTACTTC.

A few counts support this clonotype. The J gene is TRBJ1-3, the V gene TRBV28; D is ambiguous. Germline V lookup: CDR1 MDHEN, CDR2 SYDVKM. This CDR3 has 15 amino acids. Trimming pared 5 bases from V and 4 bases from J, leaving 15 bases between. CDR3: CASSPPGSSGNTIYF. CDR3 bases: TGTGCCAGCAGTCCCCCCGGGTCTTCAGGAAACACCATATATTTT.

This clonotype was seen a handful of times. The CDR3 spells CASSLDSTRGYGYTF. DNA for the CDR3: TGTGCCAGCAGCTTGGACTCAACGAGAGGCTATGGCTACACCTTC. The V call is TRBV5-4, the J call TRBJ1-2; D ambiguous. V was shortened by 0 bases and J by 4 bases, with 13 bases between the two germline ends. The length of the CDR3 is 15 residues. CDR1 and CDR2 (germline): SGHNT, YYREEE (reference sequence).

This clonotype was counted at least ten times. The chain is built from TRBV12-3 or TRBV12-4 and TRBJ1-2; possible D gene TRBD1, 6 bases. V was pared by 1 base and J by 8 bases, with 14 bases between. The CDR3 has 14 residues. Written as DNA, the CDR3 is TGTGCCAGCAGTTTAGTCATCGCAGGGGAAGGCTACACCTTC. Amino acid sequence: CASSLVIAGEGYTF.